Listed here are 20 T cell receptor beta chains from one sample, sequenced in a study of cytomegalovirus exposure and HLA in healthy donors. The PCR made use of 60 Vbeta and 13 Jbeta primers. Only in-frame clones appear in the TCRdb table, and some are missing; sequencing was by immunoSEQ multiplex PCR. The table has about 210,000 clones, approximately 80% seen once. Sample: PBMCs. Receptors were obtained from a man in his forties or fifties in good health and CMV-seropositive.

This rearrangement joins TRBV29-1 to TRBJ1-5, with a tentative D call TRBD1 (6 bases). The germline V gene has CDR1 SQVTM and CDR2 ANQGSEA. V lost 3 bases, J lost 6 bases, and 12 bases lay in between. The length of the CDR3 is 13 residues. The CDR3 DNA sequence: TGCAGCGTTGACCAGGGGCTCGGTCAGCCCCAGCATTTT. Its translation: CSVDQGLGQPQHF.

The CDR3 here is CASSLGRLAGAMAYNEQFF. The CDR3 DNA reads as TGTGCCAGCAGCTTGGGTAGACTAGCGGGAGCAATGGCCTACAATGAGCAGTTCTTC. This chain uses TRBV5-6 with TRBJ2-1; the match to TRBD2 covers 12 bases. V lost 0 bases and J lost 2; bases outside the gene matches: 9. Germline V gene lookup returns CDR1 SGHDT and CDR2 YYEEEE. The CDR3 consists of 19 residues.

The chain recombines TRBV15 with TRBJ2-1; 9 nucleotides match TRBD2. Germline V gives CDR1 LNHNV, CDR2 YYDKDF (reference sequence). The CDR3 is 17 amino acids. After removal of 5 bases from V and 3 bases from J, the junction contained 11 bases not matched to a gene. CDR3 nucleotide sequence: TGTGCCACCAGCGGGGGTGGGTCTAGCGGGAACTACAATGAGCAGTTCTTC. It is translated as CATSGGGSSGNYNEQFF. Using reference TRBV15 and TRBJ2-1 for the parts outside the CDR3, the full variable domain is DAMVIQNPRYQVTQFGKPVTLSCSQTLNHNVMYWYQQKSSQAPKLLFHYYDKDFNNEADTPDNFQSRRPNTSFCFLDIRSPGLGDTAMYLCATSGGGSSGNYNEQFFGPGTRLTVL.

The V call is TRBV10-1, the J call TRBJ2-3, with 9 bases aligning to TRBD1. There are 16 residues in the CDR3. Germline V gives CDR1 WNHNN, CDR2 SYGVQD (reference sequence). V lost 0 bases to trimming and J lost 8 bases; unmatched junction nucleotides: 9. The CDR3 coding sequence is TGCGCCAGCAGTGAGTCGAGGGGACAGGGAGGCGGTACGCAGTATTTT. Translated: CASSESRGQGGGTQYF.

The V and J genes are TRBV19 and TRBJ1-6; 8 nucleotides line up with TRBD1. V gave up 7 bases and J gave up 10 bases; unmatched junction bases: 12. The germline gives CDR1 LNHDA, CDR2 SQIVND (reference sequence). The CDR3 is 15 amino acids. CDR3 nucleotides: TGTGCCAGTACCAATCTAGGACAGGGCCCCTCACCCCTCCACTTT. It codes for CASTNLGQGPSPLHF.

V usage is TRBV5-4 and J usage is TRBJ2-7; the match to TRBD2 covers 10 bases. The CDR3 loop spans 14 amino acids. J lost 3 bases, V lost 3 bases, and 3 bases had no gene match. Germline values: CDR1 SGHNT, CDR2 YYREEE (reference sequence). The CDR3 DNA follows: TGTGCCAGCAGCTCGAGGACTAGCGGCTACGAGCAGTACTTC. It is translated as CASSSRTSGYEQYF.

CDR3 in amino acids: CASSQQGGNQPQHF. Written as DNA, the CDR3 is TGTGCCAGCAGCCAACAGGGGGGGAATCAGCCCCAGCATTTT. This chain connects TRBV7-9 to TRBJ1-5, with TRBD1 identical over 8 bases. The germline CDR1 and CDR2 sequences are SEHNR and FQNEAQ (reference sequence). The CDR3 extends over 14 amino acids. The V gene end was trimmed by 5 bases and the J gene end by 4 bases; junction bases not matched to a gene: 4.

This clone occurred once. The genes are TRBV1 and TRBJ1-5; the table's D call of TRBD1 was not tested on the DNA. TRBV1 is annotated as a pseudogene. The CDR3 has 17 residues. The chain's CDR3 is CTSSQDNRHPRGQPQHF. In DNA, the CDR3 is TGCACCAGCAGCCAAGATAATCGGCACCCCAGGGGTCAGCCCCAGCATTTT.

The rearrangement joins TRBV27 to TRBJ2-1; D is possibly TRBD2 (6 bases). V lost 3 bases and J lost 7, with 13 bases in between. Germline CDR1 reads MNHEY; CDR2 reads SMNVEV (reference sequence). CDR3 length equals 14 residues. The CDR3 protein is CASSFSGLQNEQFF. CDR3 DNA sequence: TGTGCCAGCAGTTTCAGCGGGCTACAGAATGAGCAGTTCTTC.

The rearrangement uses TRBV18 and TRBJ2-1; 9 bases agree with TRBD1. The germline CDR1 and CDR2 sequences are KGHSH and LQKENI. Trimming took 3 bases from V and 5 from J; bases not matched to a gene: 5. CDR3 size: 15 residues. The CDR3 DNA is TGTGCCAGCTCACCCGGGACAGGGAACCACAATGAGCAGTTCTTC. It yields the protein CASSPGTGNHNEQFF.

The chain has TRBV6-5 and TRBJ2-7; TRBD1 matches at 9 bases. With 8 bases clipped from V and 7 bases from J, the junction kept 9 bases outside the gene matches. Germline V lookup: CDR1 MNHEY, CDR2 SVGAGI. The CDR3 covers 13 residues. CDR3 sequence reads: CASRDRGFSEQYF. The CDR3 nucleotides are TGTGCCAGCCGCGACAGGGGGTTCAGTGAGCAGTACTTC.

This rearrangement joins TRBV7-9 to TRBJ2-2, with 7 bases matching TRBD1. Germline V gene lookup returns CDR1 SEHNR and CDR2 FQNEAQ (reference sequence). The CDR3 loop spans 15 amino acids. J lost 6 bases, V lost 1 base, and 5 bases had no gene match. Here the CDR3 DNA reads TGTGCCAGCAGCTTAGGACAGGGAGCGCCCGGGGAGCTGTTTTTT. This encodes CASSLGQGAPGELFF. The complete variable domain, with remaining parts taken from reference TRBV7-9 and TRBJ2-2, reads DTGVSQNPRHKITKRGQNVTFRCDPISEHNRLYWYRQTLGQGPEFLTYFQNEAQLEKSRLLSDRFSAERPKGSFSTLEIQRTEQGDSAMYLCASSLGQGAPGELFFGEGSRLTVL.

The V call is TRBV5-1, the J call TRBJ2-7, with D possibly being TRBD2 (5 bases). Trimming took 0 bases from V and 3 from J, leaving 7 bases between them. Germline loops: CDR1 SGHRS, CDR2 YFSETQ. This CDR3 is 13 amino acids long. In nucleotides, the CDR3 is TGCGCCAGCAGCTTGGAGAGCGGCTACGAGCAGTACTTC. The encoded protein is CASSLESGYEQYF.

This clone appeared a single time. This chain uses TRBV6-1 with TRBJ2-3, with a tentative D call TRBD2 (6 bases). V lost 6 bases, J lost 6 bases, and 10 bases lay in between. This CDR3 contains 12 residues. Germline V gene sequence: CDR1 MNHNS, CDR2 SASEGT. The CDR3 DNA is TGTGCCAGCAGCGCGGGGCGGGATACGCAGTATTTT. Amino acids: CASSAGRDTQYF.

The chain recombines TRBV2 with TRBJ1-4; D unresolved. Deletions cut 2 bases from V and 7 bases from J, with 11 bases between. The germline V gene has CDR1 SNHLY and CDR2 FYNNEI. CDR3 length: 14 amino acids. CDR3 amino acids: CASSESLGSEKLFF. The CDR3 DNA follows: TGTGCCAGCAGTGAAAGCCTGGGGAGTGAAAAACTGTTTTTT.

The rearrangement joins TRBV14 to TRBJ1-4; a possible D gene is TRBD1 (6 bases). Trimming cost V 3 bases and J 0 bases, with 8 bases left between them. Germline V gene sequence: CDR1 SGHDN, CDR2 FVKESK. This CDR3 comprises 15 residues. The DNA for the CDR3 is TGTGCCAGCAGCCAGGACAGAACAACTAATGAAAAACTGTTTTTT. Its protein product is CASSQDRTTNEKLFF.

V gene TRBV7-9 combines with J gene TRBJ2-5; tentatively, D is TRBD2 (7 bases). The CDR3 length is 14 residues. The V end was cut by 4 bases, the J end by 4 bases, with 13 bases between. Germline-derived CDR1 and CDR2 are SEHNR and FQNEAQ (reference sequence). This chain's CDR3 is CASSSRGAGETQYF. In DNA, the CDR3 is TGTGCCAGCAGCTCACGGGGGGCCGGAGAGACCCAGTACTTC.

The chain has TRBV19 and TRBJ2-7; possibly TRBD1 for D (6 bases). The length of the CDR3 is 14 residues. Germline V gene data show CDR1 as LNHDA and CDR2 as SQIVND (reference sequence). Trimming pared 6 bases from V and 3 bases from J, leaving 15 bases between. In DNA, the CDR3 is TGTGCCAGTAGCACACCCGGGACACTCTACGAGCAGTACTTC. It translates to CASSTPGTLYEQYF.

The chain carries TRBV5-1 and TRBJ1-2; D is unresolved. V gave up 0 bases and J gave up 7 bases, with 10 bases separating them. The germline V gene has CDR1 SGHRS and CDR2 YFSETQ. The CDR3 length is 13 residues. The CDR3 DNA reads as TGCGCCAGCAGCTTGGCCGGGTTGTCTGGCTACACCTTC. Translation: CASSLAGLSGYTF. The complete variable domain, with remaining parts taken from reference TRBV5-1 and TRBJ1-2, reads KAGVTQTPRYLIKTRGQQVTLSCSPISGHRSVSWYQQTPGQGLQFLFEYFSETQRNKGNFPGRFSGRQFSNSRSEMNVSTLELGDSALYLCASSLAGLSGYTFGSGTRLTVV.

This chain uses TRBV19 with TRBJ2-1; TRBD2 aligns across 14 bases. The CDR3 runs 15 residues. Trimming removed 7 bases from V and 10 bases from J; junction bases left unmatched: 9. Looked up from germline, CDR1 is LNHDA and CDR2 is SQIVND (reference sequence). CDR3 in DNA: TGTGCCAGTATCCCCGGGACTAGCGGGAGAGGGGAGCAGTTCTTC. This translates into CASIPGTSGRGEQFF. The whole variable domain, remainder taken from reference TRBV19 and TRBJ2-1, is DGGITQSPKYLFRKEGQNVTLSCEQNLNHDAMYWYRQDPGQGLRLIYYSQIVNDFQKGDIAEGYSVSREKKESFPLTVTSAQKNPTAFYLCASIPGTSGRGEQFFGPGTRLTVL.